Below, 16 T cell receptor beta chains from the same sample are listed, as sequenced in a study of a mutant IDH1 vaccine in newly diagnosed glioma (dated by TCRdb to the early 2020s). Libraries were built with the immunoSEQ multiplex PCR assay. TCRdb took this table from immuneACCESS and kept in-frame rearrangements with V and J called. Such tables lack part of the clones; where checked against another copy, unresolved V genes explain under half of the gap, and the rest is unexplained. The sample includes 45,000 to 60,000 clones, with more than 75% observed a single time. The ten largest account for around 5.7% of the sample. Explained via the paper, the time point label denotes: week 35, safety follow-up. Every vaccine dose consisted of 300 ug of a 20-mer mutant IDH1 peptide in Montanide, administered subcutaneously together with topical imiquimod. These receptors lack a known antigen. This material consisted of PBMCs, taken from a glioma patient whose treatment included an IDH1 peptide vaccine. The receptors come from a woman aged 40 to 55 with glioma.

The V call is TRBV5-4, the J call TRBJ2-4; a weak D match, TRBD1 (6 bases). Trimming removed 2 bases at V and 4 bases at J, with 7 bases between. This CDR3 is built from 13 residues. CDR1 is SGHNT and CDR2 is YYREEE in the germline V gene (reference sequence). The CDR3 is CASSLTGKNIQYF. CDR3 bases: TGTGCCAGCAGCTTAACAGGGAAAAACATTCAGTACTTC.

The rearrangement joins TRBV7-6 to TRBJ2-7; the D gene is possibly TRBD1 (5 bases). Trimming left V 5 bases short and J 2 bases short, with 13 bases between. The CDR3 spans 14 residues. CDR1 is SGHVS, CDR2 FNYEAQ, per germline. The CDR3 DNA follows: TGTGCCAGCAGCCCTACAGGACGGCCCTACGAGCAGTACTTC. It codes for CASSPTGRPYEQYF.

The chain uses TRBV9 and TRBJ2-7, with D unresolved. Trimming cost V 3 bases and J 0 bases, with 10 bases left between them. The CDR3 consists of 14 residues. Per the germline V gene, CDR1 is SGDLS and CDR2 is YYNGEE. Written as DNA, the CDR3 is TGTGCCAGCAGCGCAAGACCGAGCTCCTACGAGCAGTACTTC. It yields the protein CASSARPSSYEQYF.

This CDR3 reads CASSPRGGMNTEAFF. As DNA, the CDR3 is TGTGCCAGCAGCCCGCGGGGGGGGATGAACACTGAAGCTTTCTTT. The rearrangement links TRBV7-9 to TRBJ1-1; tentative D call: TRBD1 (5 bases). V lost 5 bases, J lost 0 bases, and 13 bases lay in between. This CDR3 contains 15 residues. Germline V gives CDR1 SEHNR, CDR2 FQNEAQ (reference sequence).

V is TRBV21-1 and J is TRBJ1-5. TRBV21-1 is marked as a pseudogene. The CDR3 covers 13 residues. CDR3: CASSPLINQPQHF. In nucleotides, the CDR3 is TGTGCCAGCAGCCCTCTTATCAATCAGCCCCAGCATTTT.

J is TRBJ1-4 and V is TRBV7-6; D is unclear. Trimming removed 1 base from V and 6 bases from J, with 15 bases in between. The CDR3 covers 16 residues. Germline CDR1 and CDR2: SGHVS and FNYEAQ. The CDR3 reads CASSLGGRRYDEKLFF. Here the CDR3 DNA reads TGTGCCAGCAGCTTAGGGGGTAGGAGATATGATGAAAAACTGTTTTTT.

In this sample, this clone turned up once. The J gene is TRBJ2-7, the V gene TRBV14; 7 nucleotides match TRBD1. The CDR3 covers 15 residues. Per germline, CDR1 SGHDN and CDR2 FVKESK. V lost 4 bases to trimming and J lost 5 bases; unmatched junction nucleotides: 11. The CDR3 spells CASSPTQDRYNEQYF. The CDR3 region has the DNA TGTGCCAGCAGCCCTACGCAGGACAGGTATAACGAGCAGTACTTC.

The chain couples TRBV21-1 to TRBJ2-7; TRBD2 is taken as the D call from the table, unchecked against the DNA. TRBV21-1 corresponds to a pseudogene. The CDR3 has 14 residues. The CDR3 DNA follows: TGTGCCAGCAGCAAGGGGACTAGGTCCTACGAGCAGTACTTC. It codes for CASSKGTRSYEQYF.

This sequence joins TRBV7-2 and TRBJ2-5; D is possibly TRBD1 (5 bases). The CDR3 totals 13 residues. V dropped 5 bases and J dropped 2 bases, with 9 bases sitting between them. Germline loops: CDR1 SGHTA, CDR2 FQGNSA. For the CDR3, the DNA is TGTGCCAGCAGCCGACAGTTACAAGAGACCCAGTACTTC. It is translated as CASSRQLQETQYF.

The chain is built from TRBV13 and TRBJ1-3, with D hard to call. V lost 5 bases, J lost 1 base, and 9 bases lay in between. CDR1 and CDR2 from the germline V gene are PRHDT and FYEKMQ (reference sequence). The CDR3 runs to 14 residues. In nucleotides, the CDR3 is TGTGCCAGCAGCAACTCCATGTCTGGAAACACCATATATTTT. Translation gives CASSNSMSGNTIYF.

The CDR3 DNA follows: TGTGCCACCCAGACAGGGCCTAACTATGGCTACACCTTC. Its protein product is CATQTGPNYGYTF. The V gene is TRBV10-3, the J gene TRBJ1-2; 7 nucleotides agree with TRBD1. The junction had 5 bases not matched to a gene; V was cut back by 10 bases and J by 0 bases. This CDR3 region has 13 residues. CDR1 and CDR2 from the germline V gene are ENHRY and SYGVKD.

The CDR3 bases are TGCGCCAGCAGTGAGCGGGCTGAGCAGTTCTTC. Its translation: CASSERAEQFF. The chain combines TRBV10-2 with TRBJ2-1; D gene uncertain. There are 11 residues in the CDR3. With 2 bases removed from V and 9 bases from J, the gap between germline ends came to 5 bases. Germline V gene sequence: CDR1 WSHSY, CDR2 SAAADI.

The genes are TRBV6-6 and TRBJ1-5; tentative D call: TRBD1 (5 bases). The CDR3 is made up of 13 amino acids. CDR1 and CDR2 from the germline V gene are MNHNY and SVGAGI (reference sequence). Trimming cost V 5 bases and J 4 bases, with 9 bases left between them. CDR3 DNA sequence: TGTGCCAGCAGTCGGGGCCAGAATCAGCCCCAGCATTTT. Translation: CASSRGQNQPQHF.

V is TRBV30 and J is TRBJ1-2; D is perhaps TRBD1 (6 bases). V lost 2 bases, J lost 1 base, and 14 bases lay in between. This CDR3 comprises 15 residues. Germline assignment: CDR1 GTSNPN and CDR2 SVGIG (reference sequence). The CDR3 sequence: CAWSLTVRGNYGYTF. CDR3 DNA sequence: TGTGCCTGGAGTTTAACCGTCAGGGGTAACTATGGCTACACCTTC.

The V call is TRBV6-5, the J call TRBJ2-1, with 10 nucleotides matching TRBD2. This CDR3 has 14 residues. CDR1 is MNHEY, CDR2 SVGAGI, per germline. V gave up 8 bases and J gave up 7 bases; unmatched junction bases: 8. CDR3 loop: CASGLAGGRNEQFF. The CDR3, as DNA: TGTGCCAGCGGTTTAGCGGGGGGACGGAATGAGCAGTTCTTC.

This chain links TRBV2 with TRBJ2-3; D could derive from TRBD1 or TRBD2 (5 bases each). Germline loops: CDR1 SNHLY, CDR2 FYNNEI. This CDR3 is built from 13 residues. Trimming stripped 4 bases from V and 7 bases from J, with 12 bases between. The CDR3 sequence: CASSAYGANTQYF. CDR3 coding DNA: TGTGCCAGCAGTGCTTACGGGGCCAATACGCAGTATTTT.